Described below is a single TCR beta chain sequence and its context. Its antigen is currently unknown. Vbeta (60) and Jbeta (13) primers were used in the PCR. Sequencing was performed with immunoSEQ multiplex PCR; in TCRdb, only in-frame clones are kept and a portion is missing. The sample includes 95,000 to 110,000 clones, roughly 80% of them seen just once. The data are from a study of cytomegalovirus exposure and HLA in healthy donors. The study's findings and limits: When presence/absence was analysed, sequencing depth was taken to be roughly uniform across donors. More clonal expansion characterized HLA-associated TCR beta chains than equally common others in a later analysis.

Per the germline V gene, CDR1 is LNHDA and CDR2 is SQIVND (reference sequence). The CDR3 length is 15 residues. V was cut by 7 bases and J by 3 bases, with 19 bases left in between. This receptor was obtained from a man in his thirties or forties in good health and CMV-seronegative. The rearrangement joins TRBV19 to TRBJ2-7; D may be TRBD1 (6 bases). Sequencing was done on a sample of PBMCs. The CDR3 region is CASIQDGGGVYEQYF. CDR3 nucleotide sequence: TGTGCCAGTATCCAGGATGGGGGCGGCGTCTACGAGCAGTACTTC.